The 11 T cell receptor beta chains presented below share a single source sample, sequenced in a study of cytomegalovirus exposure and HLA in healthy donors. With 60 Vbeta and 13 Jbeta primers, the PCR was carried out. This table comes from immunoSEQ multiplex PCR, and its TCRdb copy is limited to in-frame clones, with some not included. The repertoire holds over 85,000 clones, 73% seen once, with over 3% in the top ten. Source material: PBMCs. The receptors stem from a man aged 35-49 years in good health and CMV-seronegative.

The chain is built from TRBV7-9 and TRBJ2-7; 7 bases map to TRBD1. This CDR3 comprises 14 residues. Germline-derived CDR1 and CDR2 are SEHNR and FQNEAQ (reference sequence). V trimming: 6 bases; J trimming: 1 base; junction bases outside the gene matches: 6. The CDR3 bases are TGTGCCAGCAGTCTTCCGGGACAGTCCTACGAGCAGTACTTC. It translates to CASSLPGQSYEQYF.

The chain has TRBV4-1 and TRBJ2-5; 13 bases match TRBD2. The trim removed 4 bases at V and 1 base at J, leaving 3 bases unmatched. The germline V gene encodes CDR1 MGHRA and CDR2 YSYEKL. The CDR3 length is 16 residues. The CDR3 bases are TGCGCCAGCAGCCTACTAGCGGGGGGGGGCCAAGAGACCCAGTACTTC. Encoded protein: CASSLLAGGGQETQYF.

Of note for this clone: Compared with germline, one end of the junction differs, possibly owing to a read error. In DNA, the CDR3 is TGCGTCAGCAGCAGTCTAGCGGGGGGGCTAAACACCGGGGAGCTGTTTTTT. Translated: CVSSSLAGGLNTGELFF. This chain connects TRBV5-1 to TRBJ2-2; 12 bases agree with TRBD2. Germline CDR1 is SGHRS and CDR2 is YFSETQ. The CDR3 covers 17 residues.

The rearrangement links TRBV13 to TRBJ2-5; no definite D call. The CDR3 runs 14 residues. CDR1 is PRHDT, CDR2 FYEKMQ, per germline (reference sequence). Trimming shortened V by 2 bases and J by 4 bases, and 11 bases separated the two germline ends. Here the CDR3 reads CASSLIAQVETQYF. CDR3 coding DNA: TGTGCCAGCAGCTTAATTGCCCAGGTAGAGACCCAGTACTTC.

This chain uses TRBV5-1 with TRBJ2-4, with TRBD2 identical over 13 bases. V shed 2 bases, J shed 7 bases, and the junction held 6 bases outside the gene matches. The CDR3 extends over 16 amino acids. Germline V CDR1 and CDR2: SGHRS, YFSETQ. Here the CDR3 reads CASSFTSGGALNIQYF. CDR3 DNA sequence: TGCGCCAGCAGCTTTACTAGCGGGGGGGCCTTGAACATTCAGTACTTC.

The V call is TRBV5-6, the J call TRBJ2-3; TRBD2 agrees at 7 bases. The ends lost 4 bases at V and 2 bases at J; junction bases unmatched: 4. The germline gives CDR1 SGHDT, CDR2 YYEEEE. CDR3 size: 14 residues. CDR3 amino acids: CASSTSVYTDTQYF. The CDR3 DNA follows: TGTGCCAGCAGCACTAGCGTTTACACAGATACGCAGTATTTT.

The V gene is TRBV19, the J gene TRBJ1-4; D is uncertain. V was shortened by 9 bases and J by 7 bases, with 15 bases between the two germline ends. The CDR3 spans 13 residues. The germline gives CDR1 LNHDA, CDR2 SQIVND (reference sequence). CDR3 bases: TGTGCCAGCCAGGAATTGATGACTGAAAAACTGTTTTTT. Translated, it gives CASQELMTEKLFF.

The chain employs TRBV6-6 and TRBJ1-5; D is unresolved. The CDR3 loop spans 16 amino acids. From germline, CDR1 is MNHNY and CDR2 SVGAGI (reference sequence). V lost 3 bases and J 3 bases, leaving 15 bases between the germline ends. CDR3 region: CASSYLTARSNQPQHF. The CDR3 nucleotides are TGTGCCAGCAGTTATTTAACCGCCAGGTCCAATCAGCCCCAGCATTTT.

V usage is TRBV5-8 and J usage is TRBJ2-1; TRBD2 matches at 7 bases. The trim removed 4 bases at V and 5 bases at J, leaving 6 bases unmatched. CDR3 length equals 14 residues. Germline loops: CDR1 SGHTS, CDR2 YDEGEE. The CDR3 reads CASSRWGGDNEQFF. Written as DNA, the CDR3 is TGTGCCAGCAGCCGATGGGGGGGGGACAATGAGCAGTTCTTC.

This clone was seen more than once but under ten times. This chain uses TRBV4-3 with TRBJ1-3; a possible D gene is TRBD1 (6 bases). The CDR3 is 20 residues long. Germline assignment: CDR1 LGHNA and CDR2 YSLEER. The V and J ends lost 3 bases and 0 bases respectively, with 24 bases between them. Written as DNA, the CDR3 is TGCGCCAGCAGCCACCCGATTTTTTCGGGGGGGCGGCTCTCTGGAAACACCATATATTTT. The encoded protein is CASSHPIFSGGRLSGNTIYF.

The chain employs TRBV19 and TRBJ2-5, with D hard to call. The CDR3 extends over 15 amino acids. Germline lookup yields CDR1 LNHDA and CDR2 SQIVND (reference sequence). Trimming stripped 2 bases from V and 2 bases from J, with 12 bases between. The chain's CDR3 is CASSISHHTQETQYF. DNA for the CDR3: TGTGCCAGTAGTATATCTCACCATACTCAAGAGACCCAGTACTTC.